Included here is one T cell receptor (beta chain) sequence, with context. Its antigen target is currently unknown. The CDR3, cysteine through phenylalanine, is 15 amino acids long. Only the CDR3 region is kept as DNA, spanning 45 bases read in frame from base 1. For CDR1 and CDR2, the germline V gene lists SNHLY and FYNNEI. Trimming accounts for 3 bases at V and 3 bases at J, while the number of junction bases matched to no gene is 7. These data originate in a study of cytomegalovirus exposure and HLA in healthy donors (dated by TCRdb to about 2017). Background for the entire study: According to an earlier analysis of a few hundred of the donors, about 179 million T cells yielded roughly 110 million unique TCR beta sequences and less than 300 Gb of sequence data. HLA typing included class I and class II loci at four-digit resolution. To predict cytomegalovirus infection status, the study combined high-throughput TCR immunosequencing, statistical association of individual TCRs with disease status, and machine learning. Of the 300 to 450 genotyped donors, about 80% fell in the genetic ancestry cluster associated with self-reported Caucasian donors. The later analysis used no new phenotypic data to find candidate immune exposures, relying instead on TCR beta sequences and their occurrence across donors. Typing coverage varied by locus: roughly 629-630 donors for A, B, C, DRB1 and DQB1; roughly 510 for DQA1; 600 to 610 for DPA1; some 470 for DPB1. Four or five DR-DQ haplotypes were treated as single units for association and clustering because of strong linkage in the cohort. The study aimed to test whether signatures of past pathogen exposure could be identified by cataloging public T cell receptors. In a later genetic analysis, genome-wide SNP genotypes for 398 of the 666 donors were used, and that subset was treated as a discovery cohort. Besides the first cohort of roughly 660 subjects, a separate validation cohort made up of 120 different subjects was used. The study profiled the T cell repertoires of 550 to 700 subjects by immunosequencing and related them to cytomegalovirus serostatus. To decide whether each TCR beta V gene segment behaved as functional or pseudogenic, an earlier analysis of approximately 620 of the donors relied on high-throughput TCR beta sequencing. Donor age, sex, ethnicity and CMV serostatus were collected together with the repertoire data. An early release covering roughly 600 HLA-typed donors comprised around 300 gigabases of sequencing data and tens of millions of unique TCR sequences. On average, about 200,000 unique TCR beta nucleotide sequences were sequenced per donor among fewer than 500 genotyped donors of the cohort, with 15% to 20% of those sequences being non-productive. In a later analysis, previously published TCR beta repertoires from 666 donors were re-analyzed and high-resolution HLA genotyping was added so that TCR occurrence patterns could be studied. All discovery cohort repertoires had been generated on a single sequencing platform. What the authors observed across the whole study: Cytomegalovirus status was reported to be diagnosed by the classifier with high specificity and sensitivity in both the original and validation cohorts. CMV serostatus was the only immune exposure information available for the cohort. Correlated functional status among segregating V segments might be attributable to linkage disequilibrium, but an unknown experimental factor could not be ruled out. In this cohort, only TCR beta chains were sequenced, and detectable features were limited by the absence of alpha or paired-chain data. Because counts were too low, roughly 16 rarely observed V segments, including chromosome 9 orphons, were excluded from the earlier analysis of 587 of the donors. A later genetic analysis reported fewer N-insertions in productive TCRs among donors in an Asian-associated ancestry cluster than the approximately 670-donor mean. A few of the identified cytomegalovirus-associated TCR beta chains were confirmed in vitro to be specific for cytomegalovirus antigens. A cluster of highly shared sequence variants was judged likely to be a technical artifact of the sequencing pipeline. Some IMGT-functional V segments, including TRBV6-2 and TRBV6-3, could not be distinguished by the 87-base-pair reads and were therefore excluded. A total of 150 to 200 TCR beta chains were listed by the study as associated with cytomegalovirus. A later analysis found that most CMV-associated TCR beta chains appeared HLA-restricted, with HLA associations seemingly driven largely by CMV exposure. In an earlier analysis of under 600 of the donors, most TCR beta V segments were observed in productive rearrangements about 90% or about 30% of the time, broadly matching IMGT annotations. Presence/absence analyses assumed roughly uniform sequencing depth across donors, an assumption that may not hold. In a later analysis, TCR association rates were found to vary across HLA loci, with the most associated TCRs seen for DRB1 alleles and the fewest for HLA-C alleles. According to the authors, the approach could potentially be generalized to other disease states and immunological phenotypes. At a false discovery rate of 0.05, a later analysis linked 16,000 or so TCR beta sequences to specific HLA alleles. A further reported finding was that TCR beta sequences accurately predicted the HLA-A and HLA-B alleles for most subjects in the first cohort. Most TCR sequences were observed very rarely across donors, whereas some public TCRs were present in many individuals. In a later genetic analysis, a missense DCLRE1C variant was associated with V-gene and J-gene trimming of TCR beta chains, and the association was replicated in an independent cohort. Compared with equally common non-associated chains, HLA-associated TCR beta chains in a later analysis were more clonally expanded and had lower generation probabilities. A later analysis reported that several top co-occurrence clusters appeared linked to parvovirus B19, influenza, CMV and Epstein-Barr virus. Because some donors lacked HLA typing at each locus, the association tests relied only on the typed subset. When HLA alleles, especially DR and DQ, strongly co-occurred, TCR associations were difficult to assign to individual alleles.

The cohort comprised under 700 healthy bone marrow donors. Cohort members were all nominally healthy when sampled, although unrecorded immune exposures were likely present. The donor was CMV seronegative and belonged to the group of over 300 seronegative cohort members. A peripheral blood sample was collected from each donor, and TCR beta sequencing was performed on peripheral blood mononuclear cells. Genomic DNA extraction from the blood cell samples was performed with the Qiagen DNeasy Blood Extraction Kit. Receptors were amplified or captured by the immunoSEQ multiplex PCR assay. The multiplex PCR relied on a mix of 60 forward primers for TCR Vbeta segments and 13 reverse primers for TCR Jbeta segments. The CDR3 region of rearranged TCR beta genes was amplified from genomic DNA by a multiplex PCR assay. The Illumina HiSeq System was used to sequence the amplified TCR beta libraries as 87-base-pair reads. As for the original processing: A later analysis tallied approximately 87 million unique TCR beta chains across the roughly 610 repertoires, and about 10 million of those chains were shared by two or more donors. To remove PCR and sequencing errors, raw reads were error-corrected and collapsed into unique sequences using a nearest-neighbor algorithm that merged closely related sequences. CDR3 sequences were aligned to IMGT reference sequences to assign V, D and J gene segments. For a sequence to be retained, a match of at least six nucleotides to both a V gene segment and a J gene segment was required. A rearrangement counted as productive if the CDR3 had no stop codons and remained in frame with V and J, and every other rearrangement counted as non-productive. CDR3 was defined by IMGT convention, running from the second conserved V-encoded cysteine to the conserved J-encoded phenylalanine. The earlier analysis of some 580 of the donors excluded any sequence lacking an unambiguous match to a single V gene segment. An earlier analysis of fewer than 650 of the donors classified V segments as functional when productive rearrangements were above 56.7% and as segregating when the standard deviation between donors was above 5%. A statistical classification framework was built for diagnosing cytomegalovirus status from the catalog of TCR beta chain sequences. In a later analysis, TCR nucleotide sequences were compared against IMGT/GENE-DB human TR gene sequences so that V and J genes could be assigned. A later analysis assigned CDR3 sequences and most-parsimonious VDJ recombination scenarios with the TCRdist pipeline. In a later analysis, each TCR beta chain was defined by its CDR3 amino acid sequence together with its V-gene family, and reads lacking a unique V-gene family were excluded. To address suspected cross-contamination and a sequencing artifact, a later analysis removed several hundred highly shared, low-generation-probability nucleotide sequences. In a later analysis, a clonal expansion index for each public chain was calculated from normalized within-repertoire ranks of inferred template counts. A later analysis computed generation probabilities with a VDJ recombination model fitted to out-of-frame rearrangements, and checked the results against IGoR. In a later analysis, hypergeometric tests were used to score TCR-TCR, TCR-HLA and TCR-CMV co-occurrence, with a repertoire-size bias correction applied to TCR pairs. To estimate false discovery rates, a later analysis permuted the HLA or CMV assignments 20 times. A later analysis grouped co-occurring TCRs with DBSCAN, adding TCRdist sequence similarity when clustering within HLA-allele-positive subsets. Repertoires with fewer than 30,000 or more than 120,000 public chains, plus five repertoires with anomalous nucleotide sharing, were excluded from co-occurrence clustering. This immuneACCESS table, as held by TCRdb, lists in-frame sequences with V and J called but not all clones. Of the missing ones, under half trace to an unresolved V gene in checked studies; the others have no known cause. That table furnishes V, J and clone size, whereas the DNA furnished D and trimming. The sample's table covers around 140,000 clones. Jointly, the top ten make up 2% to 2.5% of the sample.

The sequenced material came from PBMCs. This receptor was obtained from a woman aged 18-29 years in good health and CMV-seronegative. The rearrangement combines TRBV2 with TRBJ2-7; TRBD2 agrees with 8 junctional bases. The CDR3 region reads CASSEPGTRDYEQYF. The sequenced DNA: TGTGCCAGCAGTGAGCCGGGGACTAGGGACTACGAGCAGTACTTC.